This T cell receptor beta chain stems from a study of blood T cell repertoires in COVID-19. Overall study context: The cDNA or gDNA used as material had been derived from T cells, B-cell-depleted T cells, or PBMCs.

CDR1 is LNHNV, CDR2 YYDKDF, per germline (reference sequence). The CDR3 contains 15 residues. J lost 5 bases, V lost 3 bases, and 3 bases had no gene match. This table comes from immunoSEQ multiplex PCR, and its TCRdb copy is limited to in-frame clones, with some not included. The repertoire holds some 260,000 clones, with 85% to 90% as singletons. Participant reports of clinical history set cohort assignment. The rearrangement links TRBV15 to TRBJ2-7; 14 bases line up with TRBD2. This clonotype was sampled from a man in his forties who had recovered from COVID-19. The sequencing input was PBMCs or T cells enriched from blood (not recorded which). CDR3 loop: CATSRETSGGDEQYF. The CDR3 DNA reads as TGTGCCACCAGCAGGGAGACTAGCGGGGGGGACGAGCAGTACTTC. Full variable domain (remainder filled in from reference TRBV15 and TRBJ2-7): DAMVIQNPRYQVTQFGKPVTLSCSQTLNHNVMYWYQQKSSQAPKLLFHYYDKDFNNEADTPDNFQSRRPNTSFCFLDIRSPGLGDTAMYLCATSRETSGGDEQYFGPGTRLTVT.